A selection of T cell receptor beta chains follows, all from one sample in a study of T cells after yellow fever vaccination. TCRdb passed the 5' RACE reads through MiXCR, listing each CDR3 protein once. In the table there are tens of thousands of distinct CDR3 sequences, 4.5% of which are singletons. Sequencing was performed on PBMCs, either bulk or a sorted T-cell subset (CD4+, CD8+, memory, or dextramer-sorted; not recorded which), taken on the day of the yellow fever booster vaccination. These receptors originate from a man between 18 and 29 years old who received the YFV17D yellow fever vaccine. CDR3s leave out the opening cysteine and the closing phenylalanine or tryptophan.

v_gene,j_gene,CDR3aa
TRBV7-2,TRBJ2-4,ASSNPTGGLNIQY
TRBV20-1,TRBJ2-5,SARDPRDRWETQY
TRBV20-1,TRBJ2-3,SAPRDGTDTQY
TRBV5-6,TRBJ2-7,ASSLGTVREQY
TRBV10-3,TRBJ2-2,AISATSMTGELF
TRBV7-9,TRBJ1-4,ASSLAIAGYEKLF
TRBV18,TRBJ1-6,ASSPSDRGSRGSPLH
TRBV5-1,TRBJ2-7,ASTIGLAGDLSYEQY
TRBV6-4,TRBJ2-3,ASRAGTSTDTQY
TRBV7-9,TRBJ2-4,ASSLGQSSAKNIQY
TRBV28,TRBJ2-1,ASSLVGRTEQF
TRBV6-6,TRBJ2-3,ASSYWGGGSTDTQY
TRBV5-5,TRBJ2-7,ASSLAHAYEQY
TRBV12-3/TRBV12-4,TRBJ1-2,ASSSMQGDAYGYT
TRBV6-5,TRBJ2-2,ASRGTGTGRTGELF
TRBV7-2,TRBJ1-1,ASRTQGAVGTEAF
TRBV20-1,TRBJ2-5,SARRGSNWETQY
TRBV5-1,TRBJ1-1,ASSLARGQGRAEAF
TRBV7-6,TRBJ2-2,ASSPLSGARELF
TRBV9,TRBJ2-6,ASSQDVSGANVLT
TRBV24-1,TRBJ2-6,ATSDGRNGANVLT
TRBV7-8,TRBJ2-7,ASSLASTLYEQY
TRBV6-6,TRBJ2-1,ASSGRRRGLTLVNYNEQF
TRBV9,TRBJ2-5,ASSVGAEAQY
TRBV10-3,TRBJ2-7,AISDTKGRIEQY
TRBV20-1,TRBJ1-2,SAYTQGSYT
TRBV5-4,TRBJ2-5,ASSLQGAAETQY
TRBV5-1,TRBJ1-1,ASSLVGVNTEAF
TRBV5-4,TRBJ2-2,ASSHREGGTGELF
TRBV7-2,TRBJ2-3,ASSSPSSTDTQY
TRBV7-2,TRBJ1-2,ASSFRTGVRGYT
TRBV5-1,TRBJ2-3,ASSLLIEDTQY
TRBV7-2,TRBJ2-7,ASSLPGTRTYEQY
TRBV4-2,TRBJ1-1,ASSQPTGAMNTEAF
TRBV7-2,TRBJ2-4,ASSLAAGVDIQY
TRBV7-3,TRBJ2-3,ASSSAEGGYRDTQY
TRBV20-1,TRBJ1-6,SVQGSASNSPLH
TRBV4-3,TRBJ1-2,ASSQEAGTGRGYT
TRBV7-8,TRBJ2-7,ASTLGGSYEQY
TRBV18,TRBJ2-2,ASSPGYTGELF
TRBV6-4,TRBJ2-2,ASSDSSGGANTGELF
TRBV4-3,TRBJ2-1,ASSQDGRGGVYNEQF
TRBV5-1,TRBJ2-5,ASRTGLAGQTQY
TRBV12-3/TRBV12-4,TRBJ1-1,ASSLEVTMNTEAF
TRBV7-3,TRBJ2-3,ASSSAAGGITDTQY
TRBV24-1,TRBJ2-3,ATNDWRDNTDTQY
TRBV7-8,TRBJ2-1,ASRADRGRRNEQF
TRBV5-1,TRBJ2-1,ASSFASGLNEQF